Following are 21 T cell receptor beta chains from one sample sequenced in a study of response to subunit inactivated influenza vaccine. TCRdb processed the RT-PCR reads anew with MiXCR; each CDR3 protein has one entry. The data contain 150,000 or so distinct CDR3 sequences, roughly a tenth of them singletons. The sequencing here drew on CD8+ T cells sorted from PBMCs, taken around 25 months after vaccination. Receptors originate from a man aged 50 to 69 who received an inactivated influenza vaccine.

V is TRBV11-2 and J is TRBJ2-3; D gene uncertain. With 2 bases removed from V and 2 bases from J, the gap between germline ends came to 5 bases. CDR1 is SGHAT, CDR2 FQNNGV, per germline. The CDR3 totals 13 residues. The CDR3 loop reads CASSLKYTDTQYF. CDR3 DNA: TGTGCCAGCAGCTTAAAATACACAGATACGCAGTATTTT. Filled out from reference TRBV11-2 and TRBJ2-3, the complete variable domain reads EAGVAQSPRYKIIEKRQSVAFWCNPISGHATLYWYQQILGQGPKLLIQFQNNGVVDDSQLPKDRFSAERLKGVDSTLKIQPAKLEDSAVYLCASSLKYTDTQYFGPGTRLTVL.

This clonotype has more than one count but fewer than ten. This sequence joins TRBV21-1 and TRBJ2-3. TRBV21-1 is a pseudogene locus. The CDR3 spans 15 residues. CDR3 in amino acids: CASSSVGPSTDTQYF. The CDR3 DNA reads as TGTGCCAGCAGCTCAGTAGGTCCTAGCACAGATACGCAGTATTTT.

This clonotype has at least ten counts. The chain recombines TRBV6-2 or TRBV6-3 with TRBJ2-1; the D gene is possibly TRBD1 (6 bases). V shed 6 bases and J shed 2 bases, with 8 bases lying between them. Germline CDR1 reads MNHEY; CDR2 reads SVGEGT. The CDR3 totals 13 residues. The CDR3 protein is CASSDRTYNEQFF. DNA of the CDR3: TGTGCCAGCAGCGACAGGACCTACAATGAGCAGTTCTTC.

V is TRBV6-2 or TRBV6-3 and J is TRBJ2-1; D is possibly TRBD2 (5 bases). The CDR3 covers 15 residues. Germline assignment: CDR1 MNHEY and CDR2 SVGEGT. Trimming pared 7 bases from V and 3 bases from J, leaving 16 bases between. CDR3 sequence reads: CASKAGISGYNEQFF. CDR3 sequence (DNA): TGTGCCAGCAAAGCCGGGATATCCGGCTACAATGAGCAGTTCTTC.

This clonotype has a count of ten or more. Here the CDR3 DNA reads TGCAGCGTTGGCACAGGGACTGGGGCAGAGACCCAGTACTTC. Protein sequence: CSVGTGTGAETQYF. The V gene is TRBV29-1, the J gene TRBJ2-5; D possibly matches TRBD1 or TRBD2 (6 bases each). Trimming took 4 bases from V and 4 from J, leaving 16 bases between them. CDR1 and CDR2 (germline): SQVTM, ANQGSEA. The CDR3 runs to 14 residues.

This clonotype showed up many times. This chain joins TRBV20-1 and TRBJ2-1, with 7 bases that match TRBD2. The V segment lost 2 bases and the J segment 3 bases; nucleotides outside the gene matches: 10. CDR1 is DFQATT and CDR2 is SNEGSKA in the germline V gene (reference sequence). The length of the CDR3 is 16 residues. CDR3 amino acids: CSARRLGGGNYNEQFF. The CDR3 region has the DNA TGCAGTGCTAGAAGGTTAGGCGGGGGAAACTACAATGAGCAGTTCTTC.

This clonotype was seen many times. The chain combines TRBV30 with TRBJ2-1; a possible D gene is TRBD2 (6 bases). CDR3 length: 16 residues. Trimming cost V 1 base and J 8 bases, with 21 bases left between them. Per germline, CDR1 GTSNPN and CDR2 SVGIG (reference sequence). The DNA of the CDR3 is TGTGCCTGGAGTGATCAATGGGCGGGACCCCACTATGAGCAGTTCTTC. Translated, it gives CAWSDQWAGPHYEQFF.

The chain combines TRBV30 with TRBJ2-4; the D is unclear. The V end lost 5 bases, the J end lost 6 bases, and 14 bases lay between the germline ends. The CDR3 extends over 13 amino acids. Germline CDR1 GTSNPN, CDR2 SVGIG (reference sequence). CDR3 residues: CAWLEIGRNIQYF. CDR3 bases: TGTGCCTGGCTGGAGATAGGGCGAAACATTCAGTACTTC.

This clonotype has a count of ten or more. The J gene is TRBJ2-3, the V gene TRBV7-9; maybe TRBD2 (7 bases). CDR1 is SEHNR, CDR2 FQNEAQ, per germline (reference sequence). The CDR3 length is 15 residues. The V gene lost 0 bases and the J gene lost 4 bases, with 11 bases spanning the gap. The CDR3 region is CASSLAIGGPDTQYF. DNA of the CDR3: TGTGCCAGCAGCTTAGCGATCGGGGGGCCAGATACGCAGTATTTT. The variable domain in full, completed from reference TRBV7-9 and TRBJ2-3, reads DTGVSQNPRHKITKRGQNVTFRCDPISEHNRLYWYRQTLGQGPEFLTYFQNEAQLEKSRLLSDRFSAERPKGSFSTLEIQRTEQGDSAMYLCASSLAIGGPDTQYFGPGTRLTVL.

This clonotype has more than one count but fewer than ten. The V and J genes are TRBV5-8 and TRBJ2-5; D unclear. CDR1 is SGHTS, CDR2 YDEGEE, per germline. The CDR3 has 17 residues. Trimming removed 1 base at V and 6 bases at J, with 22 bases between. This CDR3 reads CASSLLSDIQELKTQYF. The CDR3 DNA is TGTGCCAGCAGCTTGCTATCGGATATCCAAGAGCTTAAGACCCAGTACTTC. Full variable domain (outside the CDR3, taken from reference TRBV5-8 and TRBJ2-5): EAGVTQSPTHLIKTRGQQATLRCSPISGHTSVYWYQQALGLGLQFLLWYDEGEERNRGNFPPRFSGRQFPNYSSELNVNALELEDSALYLCASSLLSDIQELKTQYFGPGTRLLVL.

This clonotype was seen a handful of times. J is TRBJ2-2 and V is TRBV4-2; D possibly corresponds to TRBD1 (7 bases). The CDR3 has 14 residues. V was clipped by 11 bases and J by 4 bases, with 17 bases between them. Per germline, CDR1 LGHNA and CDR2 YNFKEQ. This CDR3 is CASRGTVVTGELFF. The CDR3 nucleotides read TGTGCCTCCCGCGGGACAGTTGTCACCGGGGAGCTGTTTTTT.

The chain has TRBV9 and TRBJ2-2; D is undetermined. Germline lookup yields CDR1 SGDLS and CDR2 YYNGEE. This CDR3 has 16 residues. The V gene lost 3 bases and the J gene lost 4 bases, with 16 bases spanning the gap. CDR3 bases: TGTGCCAGCAGCGACCCCCCCGCCCTTCCCACCGGGGAGCTGTTTTTT. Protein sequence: CASSDPPALPTGELFF.

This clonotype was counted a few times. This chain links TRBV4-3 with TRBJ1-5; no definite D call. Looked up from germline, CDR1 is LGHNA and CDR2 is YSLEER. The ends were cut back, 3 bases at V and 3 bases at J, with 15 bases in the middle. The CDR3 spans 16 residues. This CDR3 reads CASSHLHLPANQPQHF. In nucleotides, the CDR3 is TGCGCCAGCAGCCACCTACACCTCCCGGCCAATCAGCCCCAGCATTTT.

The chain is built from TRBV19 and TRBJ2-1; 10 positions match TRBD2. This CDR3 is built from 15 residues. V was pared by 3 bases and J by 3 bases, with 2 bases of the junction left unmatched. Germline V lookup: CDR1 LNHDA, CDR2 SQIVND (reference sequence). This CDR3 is CASSIGTSDYNEQFF. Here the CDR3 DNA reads TGTGCCAGTAGTATCGGGACTAGCGACTACAATGAGCAGTTCTTC.

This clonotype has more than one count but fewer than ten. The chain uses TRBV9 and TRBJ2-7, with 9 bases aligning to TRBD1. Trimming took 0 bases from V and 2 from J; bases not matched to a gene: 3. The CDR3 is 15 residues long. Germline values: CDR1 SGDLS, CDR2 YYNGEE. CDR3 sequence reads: CASSVGDRGTYEQYF. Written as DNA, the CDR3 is TGTGCCAGCAGCGTAGGAGACAGGGGGACCTACGAGCAGTACTTC.

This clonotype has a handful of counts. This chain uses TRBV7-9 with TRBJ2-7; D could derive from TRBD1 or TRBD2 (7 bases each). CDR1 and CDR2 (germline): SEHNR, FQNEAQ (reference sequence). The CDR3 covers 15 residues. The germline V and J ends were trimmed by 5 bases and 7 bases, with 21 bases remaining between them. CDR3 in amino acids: CASSIQGGSAREQYF. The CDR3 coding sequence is TGTGCCAGCAGCATCCAGGGGGGGTCGGCTAGGGAGCAGTACTTC.

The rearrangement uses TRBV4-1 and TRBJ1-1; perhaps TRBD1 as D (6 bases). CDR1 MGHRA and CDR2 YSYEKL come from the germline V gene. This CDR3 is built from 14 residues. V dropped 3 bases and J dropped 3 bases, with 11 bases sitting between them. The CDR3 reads CASSHRGHDTEAFF. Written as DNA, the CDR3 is TGCGCCAGCAGCCACAGGGGCCATGACACTGAAGCTTTCTTT.

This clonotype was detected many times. The CDR3 spells CSASYFSGANGDTQYF. The CDR3 DNA is TGCAGTGCTAGCTATTTCTCGGGAGCCAACGGGGATACGCAGTATTTT. V gene TRBV20-1 combines with J gene TRBJ2-3; the D gene is possibly TRBD2 (6 bases). The CDR3 is 16 amino acids. Per the germline V gene, CDR1 is DFQATT and CDR2 is SNEGSKA (reference sequence). Trimming left V 3 bases short and J 6 bases short, with 22 bases between.

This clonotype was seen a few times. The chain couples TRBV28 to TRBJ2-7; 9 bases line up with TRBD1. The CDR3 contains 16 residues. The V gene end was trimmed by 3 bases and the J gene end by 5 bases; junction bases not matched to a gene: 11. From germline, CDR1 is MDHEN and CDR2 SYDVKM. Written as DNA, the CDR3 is TGTGCCAGCAGTTTTTTGGGGACAGGGAATCTCGACGAGCAGTACTTC. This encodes CASSFLGTGNLDEQYF.

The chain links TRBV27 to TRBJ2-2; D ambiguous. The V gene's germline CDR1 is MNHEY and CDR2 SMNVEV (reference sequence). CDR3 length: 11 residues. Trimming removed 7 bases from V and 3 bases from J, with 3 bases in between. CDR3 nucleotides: TGTGCCAGCACGCACACCGGGGAGCTGTTTTTT. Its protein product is CASTHTGELFF.

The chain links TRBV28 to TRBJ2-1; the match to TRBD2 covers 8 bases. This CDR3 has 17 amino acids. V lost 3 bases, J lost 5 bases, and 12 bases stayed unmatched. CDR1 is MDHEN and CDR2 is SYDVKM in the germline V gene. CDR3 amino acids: CASSLSSGSRRDNEQFF. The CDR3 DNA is TGTGCCAGCAGTTTGTCCAGCGGGAGCCGTAGGGACAATGAGCAGTTCTTC.